The clone carrying this T cell receptor beta chain has ten or more counts. TCRdb analysed the RACE reads with MiXCR anew, one entry per CDR3 protein. The data contain about 84,000 distinct CDR3 sequences, about 10% of them singletons. Documented time point: patch test 2, 6 weeks after DPC sensitization. The treatment denotes: therapeutic diphenylcyclopropenone sensitization with weekly scalp DPC. The data are from a study of human T cells and chemical hapten exposure. Looking at the study overall: Small pooled library volume differences mainly caused per-sample TCR yield variation.

The CDR3 is 14 amino acids. Germline V lookup: CDR1 WSHSY, CDR2 SAAADI. V lost 9 bases and J lost 8; bases outside the gene matches: 6. V is TRBV10-2 and J is TRBJ2-1; the match to TRBD2 covers 14 bases. The material was whole blood, obtained in connection with sensitization to the hapten diphenylcyclopropenone (DPC). This clonotype was obtained from a woman aged 45-60 years with alopecia areata. Some clones in this sample may be carry-over from other donors' samples. In nucleotides, the CDR3 is TGCGCCAGTAGACTAGCGGGAGGGCCTTATGAGCAGTTCTTC. This translates into CASRLAGGPYEQFF.